This TCR beta chain was obtained from a study of T cells in Graves' hyperthyroidism and ophthalmopathy. The trim removed 5 bases at V and 3 bases at J, leaving 8 bases unmatched. Germline CDR1 and CDR2: SGHNT and YENEEA. The CDR3 runs to 16 residues. It was RNA transcripts that yielded the amplified TCR beta CDR3 regions. HTBI primers were employed in a first-round RT-PCR of the TCR CDR3. TCRdb analysed the multiplex PCR reads with MiXCR anew, one entry per CDR3 protein. The repertoire holds approximately 430,000 distinct CDR3 sequences, with 15% to 19% as singletons. It was around 11 ml of fresh peripheral blood that supplied the PBMCs.

The chain joins TRBV11-3 to TRBJ2-2, with 8 positions matching TRBD1. Sequencing was performed on blood. This TCR came from a woman aged 18-29 years with Graves' hyperthyroidism. The CDR3 loop is CASSPRTGSDTGELFF. CDR3 coding DNA: TGTGCCAGCAGCCCGCGGACAGGGTCGGACACCGGGGAGCTGTTTTTT.